This record looks at one T cell receptor (beta chain) sequence and its context. Its antigen is currently unknown. CDR1 and CDR2 from the germline V gene are MDHEN and SYDVKM. There are 12 residues in the CDR3. V was shortened by 7 bases and J by 4 bases, with 7 bases between the two germline ends. PCR primers comprised 60 Vbeta and 13 Jbeta primers. The table came from immunoSEQ multiplex PCR; TCRdb's copy has only in-frame clones and leaves some out. The sample records over 35,000 clones, 68% being singletons. The data belong to a study of cytomegalovirus exposure and HLA in healthy donors. Study-level points and caveats: Donors belonging to an Asian-associated ancestry cluster reportedly showed fewer N-insertions in productive TCRs than the 666-donor mean, according to what a later analysis found.

Sequencing used PBMCs. This TCR was recovered from a man in his forties in good health and CMV-seronegative. The chain couples TRBV28 to TRBJ2-2; D may be TRBD2 (5 bases). CDR3 loop: CASTRGTGELFF. As DNA, the CDR3 is TGTGCCAGCACCCGGGGCACCGGGGAGCTGTTTTTT.